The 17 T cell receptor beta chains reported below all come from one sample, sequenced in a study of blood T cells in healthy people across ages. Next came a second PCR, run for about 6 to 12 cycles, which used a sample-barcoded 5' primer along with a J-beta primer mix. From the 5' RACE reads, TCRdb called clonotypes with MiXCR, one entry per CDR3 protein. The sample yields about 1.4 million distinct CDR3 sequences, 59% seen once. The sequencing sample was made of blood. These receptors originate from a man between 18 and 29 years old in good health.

In DNA, the CDR3 is TGCGCCAGCAGCTATGGGAATAATTTAGAGAGTGGCTACACCTTC. Protein: CASSYGNNLESGYTF. This chain joins TRBV5-1 and TRBJ1-2; D is uncertain. The CDR3 spans 15 residues. Germline CDR1 reads SGHRS; CDR2 reads YFSETQ. V lost 3 bases and J lost 7, with 19 bases in between. The whole variable domain, remainder taken from reference TRBV5-1 and TRBJ1-2, is KAGVTQTPRYLIKTRGQQVTLSCSPISGHRSVSWYQQTPGQGLQFLFEYFSETQRNKGNFPGRFSGRQFSNSRSEMNVSTLELGDSALYLCASSYGNNLESGYTFGSGTRLTVV.

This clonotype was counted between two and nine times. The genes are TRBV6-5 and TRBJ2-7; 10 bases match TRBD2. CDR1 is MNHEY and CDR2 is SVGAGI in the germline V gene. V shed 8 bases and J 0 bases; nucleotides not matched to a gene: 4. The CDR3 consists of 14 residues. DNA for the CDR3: TGTGCCAGCCGACTAGCGGGTGGCTCCTACGAGCAGTACTTC. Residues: CASRLAGGSYEQYF.

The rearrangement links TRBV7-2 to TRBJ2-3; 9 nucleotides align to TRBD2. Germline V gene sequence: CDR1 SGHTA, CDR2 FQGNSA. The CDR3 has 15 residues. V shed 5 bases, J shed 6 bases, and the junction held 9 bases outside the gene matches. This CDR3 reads CASSPTVLAGDTQYF. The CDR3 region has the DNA TGTGCCAGCAGCCCGACCGTACTAGCGGGTGATACGCAGTATTTT.

The chain's CDR3 is CASRTKRGLVQDTQYF. For the CDR3, the DNA is TGTGCCAGCAGAACGAAAAGGGGACTAGTTCAAGATACGCAGTATTTT. V and J are TRBV6-1 and TRBJ2-3, with 8 bases matching TRBD2. The CDR3 consists of 16 residues. With 6 bases clipped from V and 5 bases from J, the junction kept 13 bases outside the gene matches. The V gene's germline CDR1 is MNHNS and CDR2 SASEGT.

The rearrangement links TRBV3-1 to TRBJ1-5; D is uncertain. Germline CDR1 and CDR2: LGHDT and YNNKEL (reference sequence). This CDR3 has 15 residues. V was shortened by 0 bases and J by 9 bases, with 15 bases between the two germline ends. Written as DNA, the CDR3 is TGTGCCAGCAGCCAAGATACGGCACTACATCCGCCCCAGCATTTT. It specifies CASSQDTALHPPQHF.

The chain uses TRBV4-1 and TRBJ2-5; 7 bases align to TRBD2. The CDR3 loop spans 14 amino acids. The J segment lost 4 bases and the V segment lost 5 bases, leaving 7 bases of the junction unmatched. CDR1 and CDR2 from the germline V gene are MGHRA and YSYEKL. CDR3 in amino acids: CASSGGPGGETQYF. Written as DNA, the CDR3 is TGCGCCAGCAGCGGAGGTCCGGGGGGAGAGACCCAGTACTTC.

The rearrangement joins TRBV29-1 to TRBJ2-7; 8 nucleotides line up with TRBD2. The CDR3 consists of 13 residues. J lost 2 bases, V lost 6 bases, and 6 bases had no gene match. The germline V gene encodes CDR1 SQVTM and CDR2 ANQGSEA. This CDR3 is CSVRTSSAYEQYF. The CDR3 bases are TGCAGCGTACGGACTAGCTCCGCCTACGAGCAGTACTTC.

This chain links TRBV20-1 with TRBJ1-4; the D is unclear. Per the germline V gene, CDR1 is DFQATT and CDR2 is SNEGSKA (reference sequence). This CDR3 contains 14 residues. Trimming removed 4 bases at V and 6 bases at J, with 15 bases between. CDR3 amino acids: CSAKRTTFDEKLFF. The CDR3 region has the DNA TGCAGTGCTAAAAGGACGACTTTCGATGAAAAACTGTTTTTT.

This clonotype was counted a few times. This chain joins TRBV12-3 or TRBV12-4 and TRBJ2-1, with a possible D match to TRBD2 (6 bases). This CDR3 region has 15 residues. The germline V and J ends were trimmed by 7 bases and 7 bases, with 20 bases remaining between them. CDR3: CASINRSPGRNEQFF. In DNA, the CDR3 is TGTGCCAGCATCAATCGTAGTCCGGGGAGGAATGAGCAGTTCTTC.

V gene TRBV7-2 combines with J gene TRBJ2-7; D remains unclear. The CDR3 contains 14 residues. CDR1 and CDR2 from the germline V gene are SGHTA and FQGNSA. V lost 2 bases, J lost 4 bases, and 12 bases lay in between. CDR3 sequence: CASSLLTQHYEQYF. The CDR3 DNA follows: TGTGCCAGCAGCTTACTCACCCAGCATTACGAGCAGTACTTC.

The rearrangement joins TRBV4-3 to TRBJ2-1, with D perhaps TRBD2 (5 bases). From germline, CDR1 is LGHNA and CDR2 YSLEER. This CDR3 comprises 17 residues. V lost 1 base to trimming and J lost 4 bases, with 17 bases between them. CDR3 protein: CASSQAFAGFGYNEQFF. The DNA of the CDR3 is TGCGCCAGCAGCCAAGCGTTCGCGGGCTTTGGGTACAATGAGCAGTTCTTC.

CDR3 loop: CASSIGGNYEQYF. DNA for the CDR3: TGTGCCAGCAGTATAGGGGGCAACTACGAGCAGTACTTC. The chain recombines TRBV3-1 with TRBJ2-7; 7 nucleotides line up with TRBD1. J gave up 3 bases and V 6 bases, and 5 bases lay outside the gene matches. Per the germline V gene, CDR1 is LGHDT and CDR2 is YNNKEL (reference sequence). The CDR3 extends over 13 amino acids.

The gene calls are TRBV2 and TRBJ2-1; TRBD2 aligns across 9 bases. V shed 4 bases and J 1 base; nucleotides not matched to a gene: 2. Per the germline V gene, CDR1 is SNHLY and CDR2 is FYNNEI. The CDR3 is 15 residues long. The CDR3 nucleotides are TGTGCCAGCAGTGTAACTAGCGGGTCCTACAATGAGCAGTTCTTC. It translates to CASSVTSGSYNEQFF.

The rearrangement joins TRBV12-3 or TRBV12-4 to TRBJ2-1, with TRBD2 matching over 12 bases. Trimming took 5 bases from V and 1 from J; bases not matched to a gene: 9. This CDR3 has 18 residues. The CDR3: CASSPETSGRWSYNEQFF. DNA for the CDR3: TGTGCCAGCAGTCCAGAGACTAGCGGGAGATGGTCCTACAATGAGCAGTTCTTC.

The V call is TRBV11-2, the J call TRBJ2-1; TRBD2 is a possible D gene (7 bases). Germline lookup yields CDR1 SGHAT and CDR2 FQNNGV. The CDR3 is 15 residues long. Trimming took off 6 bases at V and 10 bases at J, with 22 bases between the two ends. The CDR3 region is CASRTAYEGGGEQFF. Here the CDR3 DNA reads TGTGCCAGCAGAACCGCGTACGAGGGGGGAGGGGAGCAGTTCTTC.

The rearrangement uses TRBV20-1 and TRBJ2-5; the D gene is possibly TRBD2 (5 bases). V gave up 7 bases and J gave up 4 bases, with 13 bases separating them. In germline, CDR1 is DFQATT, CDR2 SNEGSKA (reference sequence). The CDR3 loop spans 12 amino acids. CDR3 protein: CSGGLRVETQYF. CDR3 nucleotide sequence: TGCAGTGGCGGGCTCAGAGTAGAGACCCAGTACTTC.

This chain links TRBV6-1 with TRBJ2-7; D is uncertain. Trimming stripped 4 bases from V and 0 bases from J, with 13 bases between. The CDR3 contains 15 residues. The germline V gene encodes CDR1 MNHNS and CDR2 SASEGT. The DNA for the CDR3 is TGTGCCAGCAGTGCCATGCTCCAAAGCTCCTACGAGCAGTACTTC. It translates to CASSAMLQSSYEQYF.